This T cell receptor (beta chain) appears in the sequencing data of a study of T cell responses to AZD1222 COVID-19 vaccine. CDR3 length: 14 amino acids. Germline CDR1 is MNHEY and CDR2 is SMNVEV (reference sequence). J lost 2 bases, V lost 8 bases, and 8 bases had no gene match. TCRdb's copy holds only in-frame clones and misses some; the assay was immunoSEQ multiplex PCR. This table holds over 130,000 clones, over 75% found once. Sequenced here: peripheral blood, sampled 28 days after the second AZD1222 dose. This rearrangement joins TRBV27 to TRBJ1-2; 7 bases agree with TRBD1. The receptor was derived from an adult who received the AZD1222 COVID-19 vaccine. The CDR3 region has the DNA TGTGCCAGCGGTTACAGGGGAGGCAACTATGGCTACACCTTC. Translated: CASGYRGGNYGYTF.